The present T cell receptor (beta chain) was sequenced within a study of blood T cell repertoires in COVID-19 (dated by TCRdb to about 2020). Looking at the study overall: Samples covering the acute and convalescent phases of COVID-19 were provided by collaborators in the United States, Italy and Spain. The prospective study material was composed of cDNA or gDNA derived from T cells, B-cell-depleted T cells, or PBMCs. The dataset comprised deeply sampled blood TCRbeta repertoires from subjects exposed to, actively infected with, or recovered from COVID-19. A freely available public database, intended as a resource for researchers studying the immune response to SARS-CoV-2, is where the repertoires were released. The samples were drawn from two sources: the first 160 participants of the ongoing ImmuneRACE study, and 1,254 subjects contributed by 6 global collaborators. Nearly every sample came with metadata listing a de-identified subject ID, COVID-19 status, age in years and sex. Where HLA class I and class II types were available, the types were taken from metadata supplied by the sample provider, not from assay-based typing.

Remarks on this clone: This clone's antigen is unknown. It has no much larger one-base neighbor in the sample; base qualities were not kept.

Collaborating institutions collected whole blood in K2EDTA tubes following their own protocols. For TCRbeta analysis, collaborators shipped samples as frozen whole blood, isolated PBMCs, or DNA extracted from either of those sample types. Overall study outcomes, separate from this receptor: How much clinical and demographic metadata was included differed by source and by participant, and the metadata was provided uncurated.

Based on the germline V gene, the CDR1 and CDR2 sequences are SGHRS and YFSETQ. V lost 7 bases and J lost 5 bases, and the count of bases not matched to a germline gene is 10. The CDR3 runs 15 amino acids, cysteine and phenylalanine included. Of the read, only the CDR3 DNA is kept; its 45 bases are in frame from base 1. TCRbeta CDR3 regions were amplified from genomic DNA by means of the immunoSEQ Assay, a bias-controlled multiplex PCR. Turning to the authors' computational methods: Within the assay, amplification of reference gene primers was used to estimate how many nucleated cells each sample contained. To quantify the absolute abundance of each unique TCRbeta CDR3 rearrangement, sequence reads were collapsed and filtered. For each sample, productive Simpson clonality was calculated by taking the square root of Simpson's diversity index across productive rearrangements. In its TCRdb copy, this immuneACCESS table keeps in-frame sequences only and misses some clones. Where compared with another copy, unresolved V genes explain less than half of these, and the others have no known cause. Clone size and the V and J calls come from that table; the DNA yielded D and trimming. The sample profile shows over 65,000 clones; around 86% of them were found once. 1.1% of the sample comes from the top ten.

Source material: peripheral blood. The receptor was isolated from a human donor in a cohort sampled during active COVID-19. This chain joins TRBV5-1 to TRBJ2-1; 9 central nucleotides agree with TRBD2. In nucleotides, the sequence is TGCGCCAGCCGGTTGTGGCTAGCGGGAAACAATGAGCAGTTCTTC. This gives the protein CASRLWLAGNNEQFF.